Listed below are T cell receptor beta chains from one sample, sequenced in a study of CD8+ T cells in alopecia areata. The table came from immunoSEQ multiplex PCR; TCRdb's copy has only in-frame clones and leaves some out. The sample includes approximately 200,000 clones, roughly 64% of them seen just once. The specimen comprised CD4+ T cells sorted from blood, sampled at week 24, from a patient treated with tofacitinib. The receptors shown here come from a human donor with alopecia areata. Each CDR3 is given with its conserved first and last residue. The order of the fields is CDR3 length, V gene, D gene, clone size, J gene, CDR3 protein, CDR3 DNA. A D gene is named only where the DNA matches it firmly. Rows may omit the clone size; those that give it use once, few, many or a size class.

CDR3 length: 15
V gene: TRBV5-1
D gene: .
clone size: .
J gene: TRBJ1-1
CDR3 protein: CASSPAPRDDTEAFF
CDR3 DNA: TGCGCCAGCAGTCCCGCCCCCAGGGACGACACTGAAGCTTTCTTT

CDR3 length: 16
V gene: TRBV29-1
D gene: TRBD1
clone size: .
J gene: TRBJ2-7
CDR3 protein: CSVDGPSGRGSDEQYF
CDR3 DNA: TGCAGCGTTGACGGCCCCTCAGGCAGGGGGTCCGACGAGCAGTACTTC

CDR3 length: 14
V gene: TRBV27
D gene: .
clone size: few
J gene: TRBJ1-2
CDR3 protein: CASSSRGAVQGYTF
CDR3 DNA: TGTGCCAGCAGTTCAAGAGGGGCGGTTCAGGGCTACACCTTC

CDR3 length: 13
V gene: TRBV30
D gene: .
clone size: .
J gene: TRBJ2-7
CDR3 protein: CAWSRGGAYEQYF
CDR3 DNA: TGTGCCTGGAGTCGAGGGGGGGCGTACGAGCAGTACTTC

CDR3 length: 12
V gene: TRBV28
D gene: .
clone size: .
J gene: TRBJ2-1
CDR3 protein: CASSLGPGEQFF
CDR3 DNA: TGTGCCAGCAGTTTAGGTCCGGGAGAGCAGTTCTTC

CDR3 length: 14
V gene: TRBV10-3
D gene: TRBD2
clone size: .
J gene: TRBJ2-7
CDR3 protein: CAGATSGTSYEQYF
CDR3 DNA: TGTGCCGGGGCCACTAGCGGGACTTCCTACGAGCAGTACTTC

CDR3 length: 17
V gene: TRBV28
D gene: .
clone size: few
J gene: TRBJ1-5
CDR3 protein: CASSLSGITSGNQPQHF
CDR3 DNA: TGTGCCAGCAGTTTATCCGGGATCACCTCAGGTAATCAGCCCCAGCATTTT

CDR3 length: 15
V gene: TRBV4-3
D gene: TRBD2
clone size: .
J gene: TRBJ2-5
CDR3 protein: CASSRASGGQETQYF
CDR3 DNA: TGCGCCAGCAGCCGAGCTAGCGGGGGTCAAGAGACCCAGTACTTC

CDR3 length: 12
V gene: TRBV7-9
D gene: .
clone size: .
J gene: TRBJ1-5
CDR3 protein: CASSYENQPQHF
CDR3 DNA: TGTGCCAGCAGCTATGAGAATCAGCCCCAGCATTTT

CDR3 length: 15
V gene: TRBV28
D gene: .
clone size: few
J gene: TRBJ2-7
CDR3 protein: CASSPPGTGVYEQYF
CDR3 DNA: TGTGCCAGCAGCCCTCCGGGAACAGGAGTCTACGAGCAGTACTTC

CDR3 length: 14
V gene: TRBV7-2
D gene: TRBD2
clone size: few
J gene: TRBJ2-7
CDR3 protein: CASSLGLAEYEQYF
CDR3 DNA: TGTGCCAGCAGCTTAGGACTAGCGGAGTACGAGCAGTACTTC

CDR3 length: 10
V gene: TRBV29-1
D gene: .
clone size: .
J gene: TRBJ1-1
CDR3 protein: CSVDAGVAFF
CDR3 DNA: TGCAGCGTTGACGCAGGGGTAGCTTTCTTT

CDR3 length: 11
V gene: TRBV5-1
D gene: .
clone size: few
J gene: TRBJ1-5
CDR3 protein: CASSSQQPQHF
CDR3 DNA: TGCGCCAGCAGCTCTCAACAGCCCCAGCATTTT

CDR3 length: 15
V gene: TRBV6-5
D gene: .
clone size: .
J gene: TRBJ2-7
CDR3 protein: CASSAPGTPAYEQYF
CDR3 DNA: TGTGCCAGCAGTGCTCCCGGGACACCTGCCTACGAGCAGTACTTC

CDR3 length: 13
V gene: TRBV29-1
D gene: TRBD1
clone size: few
J gene: TRBJ2-5
CDR3 protein: CSVEGRGHETQYF
CDR3 DNA: TGCAGCGTTGAGGGCAGGGGGCATGAGACCCAGTACTTC

CDR3 length: 13
V gene: TRBV6-1
D gene: .
clone size: few
J gene: TRBJ1-2
CDR3 protein: CASSDPENYGYTF
CDR3 DNA: TGTGCCAGCAGTGACCCCGAGAACTATGGCTACACCTTC

CDR3 length: 13
V gene: TRBV19
D gene: .
clone size: .
J gene: TRBJ1-2
CDR3 protein: CASSMGAEDGYTF
CDR3 DNA: TGTGCCAGTAGTATGGGGGCAGAAGATGGCTACACCTTC

CDR3 length: 11
V gene: TRBV20-1
D gene: TRBD2
clone size: .
J gene: TRBJ2-1
CDR3 protein: CSAAGLDEQFF
CDR3 DNA: TGCAGTGCCGCGGGACTAGATGAGCAGTTCTTC

CDR3 length: 11
V gene: TRBV25-1
D gene: .
clone size: .
J gene: TRBJ2-3
CDR3 protein: CASSNSDTQYF
CDR3 DNA: TGTGCCAGCAGCAACTCAGATACGCAGTATTTT

CDR3 length: 13
V gene: TRBV6-1
D gene: .
clone size: .
J gene: TRBJ2-5
CDR3 protein: CASSDQRQETQYF
CDR3 DNA: TGTGCCAGCAGTGACCAGAGGCAAGAGACCCAGTACTTC

CDR3 length: 12
V gene: TRBV15
D gene: .
clone size: few
J gene: TRBJ1-2
CDR3 protein: CATSNRDYGYTF
CDR3 DNA: TGTGCCACCAGCAATCGGGACTATGGCTACACCTTC

CDR3 length: 14
V gene: TRBV18
D gene: .
clone size: .
J gene: TRBJ2-7
CDR3 protein: CASSPLTDTYEQYF
CDR3 DNA: TGTGCCAGCTCACCGCTGACTGATACCTACGAGCAGTACTTC

CDR3 length: 14
V gene: TRBV27
D gene: .
clone size: .
J gene: TRBJ2-7
CDR3 protein: CASSLSPSSNEQYF
CDR3 DNA: TGTGCCAGCAGTTTATCCCCTAGCTCCAACGAGCAGTACTTC

CDR3 length: 12
V gene: TRBV19
D gene: .
clone size: .
J gene: TRBJ2-7
CDR3 protein: CASSRGRNEQYF
CDR3 DNA: TGTGCCAGTAGTCGAGGACGAAACGAGCAGTACTTC

CDR3 length: 15
V gene: TRBV30
D gene: TRBD2
clone size: .
J gene: TRBJ2-7
CDR3 protein: CAWRRTSGSGGEQYF
CDR3 DNA: TGTGCCTGGAGGCGGACTAGCGGGAGCGGAGGGGAGCAGTACTTC

CDR3 length: 13
V gene: TRBV27
D gene: .
clone size: .
J gene: TRBJ2-3
CDR3 protein: CASSLVRLDTQYF
CDR3 DNA: TGTGCCAGCAGTTTAGTACGATTGGATACGCAGTATTTT

CDR3 length: 15
V gene: TRBV7-2
D gene: TRBD2
clone size: .
J gene: TRBJ2-3
CDR3 protein: CASSLQLAGMNTQYF
CDR3 DNA: TGTGCCAGCAGCTTACAACTAGCGGGAATGAATACGCAGTATTTT

CDR3 length: 15
V gene: TRBV5-1
D gene: TRBD1
clone size: .
J gene: TRBJ2-2
CDR3 protein: CASSNLTGKGGELFF
CDR3 DNA: TGCGCCAGCAGCAACCTGACAGGGAAAGGCGGGGAGCTGTTTTTT

CDR3 length: 15
V gene: TRBV5-4
D gene: TRBD2
clone size: few
J gene: TRBJ2-1
CDR3 protein: CASSLGGSSYNEQFF
CDR3 DNA: TGTGCCAGCAGCTTGGGCGGGAGTTCCTACAATGAGCAGTTCTTC

CDR3 length: 15
V gene: TRBV28
D gene: TRBD2
clone size: .
J gene: TRBJ2-1
CDR3 protein: CASRARLAAVNEQFF
CDR3 DNA: TGTGCCAGCAGAGCGAGGCTAGCGGCCGTCAATGAGCAGTTCTTC

CDR3 length: 13
V gene: TRBV30
D gene: .
clone size: .
J gene: TRBJ1-3
CDR3 protein: CAWDPPPSGTIYF
CDR3 DNA: TGTGCCTGGGACCCACCCCCATCGGGAACCATATATTTT

CDR3 length: 14
V gene: TRBV19
D gene: .
clone size: .
J gene: TRBJ1-2
CDR3 protein: CASSPNGANYGYTF
CDR3 DNA: TGTGCCAGTAGCCCGAATGGAGCTAACTATGGCTACACCTTC

CDR3 length: 16
V gene: TRBV11-2
D gene: TRBD1
clone size: .
J gene: TRBJ1-3
CDR3 protein: CASSPGTGRSGNTIYF
CDR3 DNA: TGTGCCAGCAGCCCCGGGACAGGGCGCTCTGGAAACACCATATATTTT

CDR3 length: 16
V gene: TRBV2
D gene: .
clone size: .
J gene: TRBJ2-3
CDR3 protein: CASSREGRGVADTQYF
CDR3 DNA: TGTGCCAGCAGTCGCGAGGGGCGGGGAGTGGCAGATACGCAGTATTTT

CDR3 length: 14
V gene: TRBV30
D gene: TRBD2
clone size: .
J gene: TRBJ2-7
CDR3 protein: CAWSVTSGPYEQYF
CDR3 DNA: TGTGCCTGGAGTGTTACTAGCGGGCCCTACGAGCAGTACTTC

CDR3 length: 15
V gene: TRBV18
D gene: .
clone size: .
J gene: TRBJ2-3
CDR3 protein: CASSPPQGRTDTQYF
CDR3 DNA: TGTGCCAGCTCACCACCGCAGGGTCGCACAGATACGCAGTATTTT

CDR3 length: 19
V gene: TRBV2
D gene: TRBD2
clone size: few
J gene: TRBJ2-1
CDR3 protein: CASSVGGLAGPNSYNEQFF
CDR3 DNA: TGTGCCAGCAGCGTAGGGGGACTAGCGGGACCAAACTCCTACAATGAGCAGTTCTTC

CDR3 length: 12
V gene: TRBV5-1
D gene: .
clone size: .
J gene: TRBJ2-7
CDR3 protein: CASSLSRHEQYF
CDR3 DNA: TGCGCCAGCAGCTTGTCTCGGCACGAGCAGTACTTC

CDR3 length: 17
V gene: TRBV7-9
D gene: TRBD1
clone size: .
J gene: TRBJ1-6
CDR3 protein: CASTWDRGPPQVRPLHF
CDR3 DNA: TGTGCCAGCACCTGGGACAGGGGGCCCCCTCAGGTGAGGCCCCTCCACTTT

CDR3 length: 17
V gene: TRBV4-1
D gene: TRBD1
clone size: .
J gene: TRBJ1-4
CDR3 protein: CASSQGQGAMTNEKLFF
CDR3 DNA: TGCGCCAGCAGCCAGGGACAGGGGGCTATGACTAATGAAAAACTGTTTTTT

CDR3 length: 12
V gene: TRBV2
D gene: .
clone size: .
J gene: TRBJ2-7
CDR3 protein: CATGQGGYEQYF
CDR3 DNA: TGTGCCACAGGACAAGGGGGCTACGAGCAGTACTTC

CDR3 length: 14
V gene: TRBV4-1
D gene: TRBD1
clone size: few
J gene: TRBJ1-5
CDR3 protein: CASSSDRGRQPQHF
CDR3 DNA: TGCGCCAGCAGTTCCGACAGGGGGCGGCAGCCCCAGCATTTT

CDR3 length: 15
V gene: TRBV29-1
D gene: TRBD1
clone size: .
J gene: TRBJ1-1
CDR3 protein: CSTTRGQGMNTEAFF
CDR3 DNA: TGCAGCACCACCCGGGGACAGGGGATGAACACTGAAGCTTTCTTT

CDR3 length: 13
V gene: TRBV14
D gene: .
clone size: .
J gene: TRBJ1-5
CDR3 protein: CASSWGLNQPQHF
CDR3 DNA: TGTGCCAGCAGCTGGGGACTCAATCAGCCCCAGCATTTT

CDR3 length: 18
V gene: TRBV4-3
D gene: .
clone size: .
J gene: TRBJ2-3
CDR3 protein: CASSQGLGLAIRTDTQYF
CDR3 DNA: TGCGCCAGCAGCCAAGGACTGGGGCTAGCGATACGCACAGATACGCAGTATTTT

CDR3 length: 14
V gene: TRBV19
D gene: TRBD1
clone size: many
J gene: TRBJ1-5
CDR3 protein: CARGLTGRDQPQHF
CDR3 DNA: TGTGCCAGAGGTTTGACAGGGCGAGATCAGCCCCAGCATTTT

CDR3 length: 13
V gene: TRBV18
D gene: .
clone size: .
J gene: TRBJ2-3
CDR3 protein: CASLEGPTDTQYF
CDR3 DNA: TGTGCCAGCTTGGAGGGCCCCACAGATACGCAGTATTTT

CDR3 length: 15
V gene: TRBV2
D gene: TRBD1
clone size: once
J gene: TRBJ1-1
CDR3 protein: CASSADRGQLTEAFF
CDR3 DNA: TGTGCCAGCAGTGCAGACAGGGGCCAGTTAACTGAAGCTTTCTTT

CDR3 length: 11
V gene: TRBV9
D gene: .
clone size: once
J gene: TRBJ1-2
CDR3 protein: CASSLGYGYTF
CDR3 DNA: TGTGCCAGCAGCCTGGGTTATGGCTACACCTTC

CDR3 length: 13
V gene: TRBV29-1
D gene: TRBD2
clone size: .
J gene: TRBJ2-3
CDR3 protein: CSISGGSTDTQYF
CDR3 DNA: TGCAGCATCAGCGGGGGATCCACAGATACGCAGTATTTT